Below are 30 T cell receptor beta chains sequenced from a single sample in a study of CD8 T cells in Susac syndrome. It was with random hexamers that 0.5 to 1 ug RNA was reverse transcribed. MiXCR was run by TCRdb on the immunoSEQ multiplex PCR reads, yielding one entry per CDR3 protein. The repertoire holds around 190,000 distinct CDR3 sequences, with roughly 94% as singletons. The sample comprised CD4+ T cells from PBMCs. The receptors were sampled from a human donor in good health.

V and J are TRBV25-1 and TRBJ1-5, with D hard to call. The CDR3 sequence is 15 residues long. The V gene's germline CDR1 is MGHDK and CDR2 SYGVNS. The V gene lost 6 bases and the J gene lost 0 bases, with 12 bases spanning the gap. The CDR3: CASSPNGYSNQPQHF. As DNA, the CDR3 is TGTGCCAGCAGCCCAAACGGCTATAGCAATCAGCCCCAGCATTTT.

This chain joins TRBV29-1 and TRBJ1-2; TRBD1 aligns across 10 bases. The CDR3 has 11 amino acids. The V segment lost 6 bases and the J segment 10 bases; nucleotides outside the gene matches: 5. The V gene's germline CDR1 is SQVTM and CDR2 ANQGSEA. As DNA, the CDR3 is TGCAGCGTCGCCGGGACAGGGGACTACACCTTC. Amino acid sequence: CSVAGTGDYTF.

This clonotype showed up just a few times. The chain employs TRBV7-9 and TRBJ1-5; D uncertain. The germline gives CDR1 SEHNR, CDR2 FQNEAQ (reference sequence). V was pared by 4 bases and J by 5 bases, with 6 bases between. The CDR3 sequence is 12 residues long. CDR3 loop: CASSSGDQPQHF. Written as DNA, the CDR3 is TGTGCCAGCAGCTCGGGTGATCAGCCCCAGCATTTT.

As concerns this clonotype: The CDR3 does not end in the conserved phenylalanine or tryptophan, so this is likely a read error. CDR3 nucleotides: TGTGCCAGCAGGATAGACAGGGAGACTGAAGCTTTCCTT. Its protein product is CASRIDRETEAFL. The chain employs TRBV12-3 or TRBV12-4 and TRBJ1-1, with TRBD1 identical over 7 bases. The CDR3 sequence is 13 residues long. V shed 6 bases, J shed 5 bases, and the junction held 6 bases outside the gene matches.

The chain is built from TRBV29-1 and TRBJ2-6; D call uncertain. Per germline, CDR1 SQVTM and CDR2 ANQGSEA. This CDR3 region has 15 residues. Between the trimmed V and J ends, which lost 1 base and 0 bases, there was a span of 7 bases. The CDR3 DNA is TGCAGCGTTGAAGGGTCTAACTCTGGGGCCAACGTCCTGACTTTC. Protein sequence: CSVEGSNSGANVLTF.

This clonotype has only a few counts. The genes are TRBV6-5 and TRBJ2-5; no firm D call. V lost 4 bases and J 2 bases, leaving 11 bases between the germline ends. CDR3 length: 14 amino acids. Per the germline V gene, CDR1 is MNHEY and CDR2 is SVGAGI. The CDR3 region has the DNA TGTGCCAGCAGTTCCCGTCGGGTGCAAGAGACCCAGTACTTC. Protein: CASSSRRVQETQYF.

This chain links TRBV20-1 with TRBJ2-7, with D perhaps matching TRBD1 (5 bases). From germline, CDR1 is DFQATT and CDR2 SNEGSKA (reference sequence). V was shortened by 7 bases and J by 5 bases, with 12 bases between the two germline ends. The CDR3 consists of 11 residues. CDR3 sequence (DNA): TGCAGTGGACAGCAAATCCACGAGCAGTACTTC. Translated, it gives CSGQQIHEQYF.

This rearrangement joins TRBV9 to TRBJ2-2, with no clear D. The V gene lost 2 bases and the J gene lost 4 bases, with 9 bases spanning the gap. Per germline, CDR1 SGDLS and CDR2 YYNGEE. This CDR3 has 14 residues. The CDR3 protein is CASSVPGLTGELFF. For the CDR3, the DNA is TGTGCCAGCAGCGTTCCCGGTCTCACCGGGGAGCTGTTTTTT.

This clonotype was observed a single time. V is TRBV29-1 and J is TRBJ1-1; D gene uncertain. Germline CDR1 reads SQVTM; CDR2 reads ANQGSEA. This CDR3 has 13 amino acids. The ends were cut back, 7 bases at V and 1 base at J, with 13 bases in the middle. The CDR3 nucleotides read TGCAGCGCCCCGAGTGTTGGGAACACTGAAGCTTTCTTT. Translation gives CSAPSVGNTEAFF.

This clonotype was picked up one time. The chain joins TRBV3-1 to TRBJ1-1, with D unresolved. The germline V gene encodes CDR1 LGHDT and CDR2 YNNKEL (reference sequence). V dropped 4 bases and J dropped 7 bases, with 13 bases sitting between them. The CDR3 loop spans 13 amino acids. This CDR3 reads CASSRADVYEAFF. The CDR3 nucleotides read TGTGCCAGCAGCCGTGCGGACGTTTATGAAGCTTTCTTT.

V usage is TRBV15 and J usage is TRBJ2-5; no clear D. Germline values: CDR1 LNHNV, CDR2 YYDKDF (reference sequence). The CDR3 consists of 15 residues. The V and J ends lost 1 base and 2 bases respectively, with 11 bases between them. CDR3: CATSRGSAMQETQYF. The CDR3 coding sequence is TGTGCCACCAGCAGAGGCTCAGCTATGCAAGAGACCCAGTACTTC.

This sequence joins TRBV5-4 and TRBJ2-7; TRBD1 matches 7 bases. V dropped 6 bases and J dropped 2; count of bases not matched to a gene: 5. The CDR3 length is 13 residues. Germline CDR1 is SGHNT and CDR2 is YYREEE (reference sequence). The CDR3 spells CASTSQGPYEQYF. In nucleotides, the CDR3 is TGTGCCAGCACTTCACAGGGGCCCTACGAGCAGTACTTC.

The chain couples TRBV20-1 to TRBJ2-5; TRBD1 agrees at 9 bases. Trimming at V came to 4 bases and at J to 4 bases, leaving 4 bases not matched to a gene. The CDR3 spans 13 residues. In germline, CDR1 is DFQATT, CDR2 SNEGSKA (reference sequence). In DNA, the CDR3 is TGCAGTGCTAATACAGGGGGCCGAGAGACCCAGTACTTC. This codes for CSANTGGRETQYF.

This chain connects TRBV6-5 to TRBJ1-5; 7 bases map to TRBD1. The V and J ends lost 4 bases and 16 bases, in that order; junction bases with no gene match: 13. Germline CDR1 reads MNHEY; CDR2 reads SVGAGI. The CDR3 runs to 13 residues. CDR3 sequence: CASSWDKGTAPHF. The CDR3 region has the DNA TGTGCCAGCAGTTGGGACAAAGGGACAGCCCCCCATTTT.

V is TRBV2 and J is TRBJ1-2; no reliable D call. The V gene lost 0 bases and the J gene lost 8 bases, with 13 bases spanning the gap. The V gene's germline CDR1 is SNHLY and CDR2 FYNNEI. The CDR3 is 14 amino acids. In DNA form, the CDR3 reads TGTGCCAGCAGTGAAGCCTCAGATCTGGAGGGCTACACCTTC. Translating it yields CASSEASDLEGYTF.

The V and J genes are TRBV6-5 and TRBJ1-5; D might be TRBD1 (6 bases). CDR1 is MNHEY and CDR2 is SVGAGI in the germline V gene. There are 14 residues in the CDR3. V lost 6 bases to trimming and J lost 4 bases, with 13 bases between them. The CDR3 sequence: CASRPGQPNQPQHF. For the CDR3, the DNA is TGTGCCAGCAGACCCGGACAGCCTAATCAGCCCCAGCATTTT.

The chain couples TRBV5-1 to TRBJ1-2; the match to TRBD1 covers 7 bases. Trimming removed 4 bases from V and 3 bases from J; junction bases left unmatched: 6. The CDR3 has 14 amino acids. Germline V CDR1 and CDR2: SGHRS, YFSETQ. This CDR3 reads CASSPGDSDYGYTF. For the CDR3, the DNA is TGCGCCAGCAGCCCCGGGGACAGCGACTATGGCTACACCTTC.

The chain recombines TRBV5-6 with TRBJ2-7, with a possible D match to TRBD1 (5 bases). Germline V lookup: CDR1 SGHDT, CDR2 YYEEEE. The CDR3 has 15 amino acids. V dropped 4 bases and J dropped 1 base, with 15 bases sitting between them. The CDR3 sequence: CASSPDRTSSYEQYV. The DNA for the CDR3 is TGTGCCAGCAGCCCAGACCGGACATCATCCTACGAGCAGTACGTC.

The V gene is TRBV6-6, the J gene TRBJ1-1; 12 bases fit TRBD1. This CDR3 spans 15 amino acids. Germline assignment: CDR1 MNHNY and CDR2 SVGAGI (reference sequence). The J segment lost 1 base and the V segment lost 7 bases, leaving 4 bases of the junction unmatched. CDR3 bases: TGTGCCAGCACCGGGACAGGGGGCAGGAACACTGAAGCTTTCTTT. Translation: CASTGTGGRNTEAFF.

The gene calls are TRBV4-1 and TRBJ2-4; a weak D match, TRBD2 (5 bases). In germline, CDR1 is MGHRA, CDR2 YSYEKL. The CDR3 has 15 residues. V lost 4 bases to trimming and J lost 7 bases, with 17 bases between them. The CDR3 spells CASSPSQQLRNIQYF. As DNA, the CDR3 is TGCGCCAGCAGCCCTAGCCAGCAACTCCGGAACATTCAGTACTTC.

The chain joins TRBV30 to TRBJ2-7; TRBD1 matches at 7 bases. J was trimmed by 2 bases and V by 4 bases; bases with no gene match: 8. CDR1 is GTSNPN, CDR2 SVGIG, per germline (reference sequence). This CDR3 comprises 14 residues. This chain's CDR3 is CAWIRQGVAYEQYF. Written as DNA, the CDR3 is TGTGCCTGGATACGGCAGGGGGTTGCCTACGAGCAGTACTTC.

V is TRBV12-3 or TRBV12-4 and J is TRBJ2-6; 10 nucleotides agree with TRBD1. V lost 0 bases to trimming and J lost 2 bases; unmatched junction nucleotides: 7. The CDR3 extends over 19 amino acids. The CDR3 region is CASSLARTGGRAGANVLTF. The CDR3 DNA is TGTGCCAGCAGTTTAGCCAGGACAGGGGGAAGAGCTGGGGCCAACGTCCTGACTTTC.

In its sample, this clonotype was seen once. J is TRBJ2-7 and V is TRBV2, with D possibly being TRBD2 (5 bases). The germline gives CDR1 SNHLY, CDR2 FYNNEI. The V and J ends lost 10 bases and 3 bases respectively, with 7 bases between them. This CDR3 has 10 residues. CDR3 nucleotide sequence: TGTGCCACACGGGGCTACGAGCAGTACGTC. Its protein product is CATRGYEQYV.

This chain links TRBV9 with TRBJ2-7; D not resolved. This CDR3 is built from 13 residues. Per the germline V gene, CDR1 is SGDLS and CDR2 is YYNGEE. Trimming pared 0 bases from V and 6 bases from J, leaving 10 bases between. The CDR3 sequence is CASSVGANSEQYF. The DNA of the CDR3 is TGTGCCAGCAGCGTAGGGGCCAACTCCGAGCAGTACTTC. The whole variable domain, remainder taken from reference TRBV9 and TRBJ2-7, is DSGVTQTPKHLITATGQRVTLRCSPRSGDLSVYWYQQSLDQGLQFLIQYYNGEERAKGNILERFSAQQFPDLHSELNLSSLELGDSALYFCASSVGANSEQYFGPGTRLTVT.

The gene calls are TRBV7-7 and TRBJ2-2; no definite D call. Germline V lookup: CDR1 SSHAT, CDR2 FNYEAQ (reference sequence). V was shortened by 3 bases and J by 1 base, with 6 bases between the two germline ends. The CDR3 extends over 14 amino acids. The CDR3: CASSLAVNTGELFF. DNA for the CDR3: TGTGCCAGCAGCTTGGCGGTGAACACCGGGGAGCTGTTTTTT.

This clonotype has only one observation. V usage is TRBV30 and J usage is TRBJ1-4; no reliable D call. Germline CDR1 and CDR2: GTSNPN and SVGIG (reference sequence). The V end was cut by 3 bases, the J end by 8 bases, with 4 bases between. The CDR3 is 10 amino acids. The CDR3 DNA is TGTGCCTGGAGCAGGGAAAAACTGTTTTTT. It translates to CAWSREKLFF.

CDR3 coding DNA: TGTGCCAGCAGCCAACAACCGGGACAGGGTTATGGCTACACCTTC. Translating it yields CASSQQPGQGYGYTF. The chain couples TRBV3-1 to TRBJ1-2, with 9 bases fitting TRBD1. Per germline, CDR1 LGHDT and CDR2 YNNKEL (reference sequence). This CDR3 is 15 amino acids long. Trimming cost V 2 bases and J 5 bases; bases outside gene matches: 6.

The chain employs TRBV30 and TRBJ2-3; unclear D gene. The length of the CDR3 is 13 residues. Germline CDR1 GTSNPN, CDR2 SVGIG (reference sequence). V lost 1 base to trimming and J lost 6 bases, with 11 bases between them. The CDR3 coding sequence is TGTGCCTGGAGTGCCTTGACTGGGGATACGCAGTATTTT. Its protein is CAWSALTGDTQYF.

This rearrangement joins TRBV29-1 to TRBJ1-5; tentative D call: TRBD1 (6 bases). The CDR3 length is 15 residues. CDR1 and CDR2 from the germline V gene are SQVTM and ANQGSEA. V was pared by 6 bases and J by 0 bases, with 15 bases between. DNA of the CDR3: TGCAGCGTGCGGGCACAGGGAGGTAGCAATCAGCCCCAGCATTTT. Its translation is CSVRAQGGSNQPQHF.

This clonotype was recorded only once. This rearrangement joins TRBV29-1 to TRBJ1-1; D unresolved. In germline, CDR1 is SQVTM, CDR2 ANQGSEA. V lost 3 bases and J 5 bases, leaving 10 bases between the germline ends. The CDR3 contains 12 residues. Here the CDR3 DNA reads TGCAGCGTTGAGGTGGCGGGAACTGAAGCTTTCTTT. Protein product: CSVEVAGTEAFF.